The following is a T cell receptor (beta chain) sequence with its context. Its antigen is unidentified. Trimming took 5 bases from V and 5 from J; bases not matched to a gene: 8. The CDR3 is made up of 15 amino acids. The sample belongs to a study of blood T cells in healthy people across ages. On the study more broadly: For every two T cells, template switching captured about one barcoded beta molecule.

General study results and limits: The lack of PBMC sorting stopped any conclusive naive versus antigen-experienced comparison. Strong correlation linked observed beta diversity and percent naive T cells.

For the second PCR, which ran for roughly 6 to 11 cycles, a sample-barcoded 5' primer and a J-beta primer mix were used. TCRdb ran MiXCR on the 5' RACE reads and lists one entry per CDR3 protein. Seen here are 710,000 or so distinct CDR3 sequences, approximately 29% observed once, and the top ten hold approximately 15%. Each sample gave at least 7 million isolated PBMCs. The gene calls are TRBV12-3 or TRBV12-4 and TRBJ2-5; TRBD2 aligns across 10 bases. The sample comprised blood. The sequence was collected from a woman aged 80 or over in good health. DNA of the CDR3: TGTGCCAGCAGTCCCACTGAAGCGGGGGGGGAGACCCAGTACTTC. Translation gives CASSPTEAGGETQYF.